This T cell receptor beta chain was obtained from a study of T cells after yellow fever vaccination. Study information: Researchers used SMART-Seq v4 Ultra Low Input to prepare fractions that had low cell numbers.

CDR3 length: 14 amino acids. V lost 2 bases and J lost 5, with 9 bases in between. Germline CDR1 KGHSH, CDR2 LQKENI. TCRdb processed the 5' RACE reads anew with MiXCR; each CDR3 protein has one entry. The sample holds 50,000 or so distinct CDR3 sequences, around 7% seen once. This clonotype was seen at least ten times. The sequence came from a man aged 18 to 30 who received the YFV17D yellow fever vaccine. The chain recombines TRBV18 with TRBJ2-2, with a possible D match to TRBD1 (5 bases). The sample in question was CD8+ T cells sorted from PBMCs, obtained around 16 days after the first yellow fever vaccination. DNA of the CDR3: TGTGCCAGCTCACCAGGGGCCGGAACCGGGGAGCTGTTTTTT. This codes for CASSPGAGTGELFF.